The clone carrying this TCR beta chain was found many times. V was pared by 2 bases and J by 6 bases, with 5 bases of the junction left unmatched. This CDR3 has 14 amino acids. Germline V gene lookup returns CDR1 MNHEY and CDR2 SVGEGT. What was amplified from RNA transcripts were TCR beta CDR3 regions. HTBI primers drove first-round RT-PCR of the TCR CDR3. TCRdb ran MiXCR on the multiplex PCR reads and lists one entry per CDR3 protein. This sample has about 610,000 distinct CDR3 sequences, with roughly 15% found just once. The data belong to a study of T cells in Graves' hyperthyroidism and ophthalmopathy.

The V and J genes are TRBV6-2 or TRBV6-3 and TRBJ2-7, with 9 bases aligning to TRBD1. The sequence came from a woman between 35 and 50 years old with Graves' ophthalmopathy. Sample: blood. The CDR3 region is CASSYGTGWTEQYF. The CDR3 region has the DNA TGTGCCAGCAGTTACGGGACAGGGTGGACCGAGCAGTACTTC.